The clone carrying this TCR beta chain has a handful of counts. Its antigen is unidentified. Per germline, CDR1 MNHEY and CDR2 SVGAGI. The CDR3 loop spans 15 amino acids. V dropped 0 bases and J dropped 4 bases, with 10 bases sitting between them. These data originate in a study of T cells after yellow fever vaccination. Whole-study findings and limits: A large majority of primary-vaccination clones showed up again after the booster (around 95% CD4, around 90% CD8).

TCRdb reprocessed the 5' RACE reads via MiXCR and lists one record per CDR3 protein. The data show fewer than 650,000 distinct CDR3 sequences, roughly 22% seen once. The source is a man younger than 35 who received the YFV17D yellow fever vaccine. The chain couples TRBV6-5 to TRBJ2-1; D is unclear. The sample was PBMCs, taken less than 25 days after the first yellow fever vaccination. The CDR3 loop is CASSYSSGMYNEQFF. Written as DNA, the CDR3 is TGTGCCAGCAGTTACTCGAGTGGAATGTACAATGAGCAGTTCTTC.